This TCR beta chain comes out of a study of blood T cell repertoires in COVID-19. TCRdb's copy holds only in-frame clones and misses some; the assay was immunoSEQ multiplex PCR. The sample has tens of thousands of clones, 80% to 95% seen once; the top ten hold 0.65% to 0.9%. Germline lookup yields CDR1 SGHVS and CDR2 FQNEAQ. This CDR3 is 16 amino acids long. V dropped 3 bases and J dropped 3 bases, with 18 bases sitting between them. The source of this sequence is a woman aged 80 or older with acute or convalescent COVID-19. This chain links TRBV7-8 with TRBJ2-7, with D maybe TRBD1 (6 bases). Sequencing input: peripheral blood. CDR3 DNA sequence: TGTGCCAGCAGCTTCCGCTCGGACAGCCCCTACTACGAGCAGTACTTC. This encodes CASSFRSDSPYYEQYF.